This T cell receptor (beta chain) was observed in a study of regulatory T cells in long-lasting Graves disease. This sample's time point: newly diagnosed GD, antithyroid drugs for less than 3 months. PBMC-extracted RNA yielded the TCR library. This clonotype was observed a few times. The CDR3 spans 16 residues. Germline V CDR1 and CDR2: SEHNR, FQNEAQ (reference sequence). Trimming stripped 5 bases from V and 6 bases from J, with 20 bases between. Investigators prepared the TCR beta libraries by applying iRepertoire HTBI primers and Arm-PCR of CDR3 regions. From the multiplex PCR reads, TCRdb called clonotypes with MiXCR, one entry per CDR3 protein. The repertoire includes 350,000 to 500,000 distinct CDR3 sequences, roughly 15% of them detected once, and about 10% sits in the top ten. The data were also submitted as part of a second study, on T cells in Graves' hyperthyroidism and ophthalmopathy. That paper adds: Based on clinical symptoms, serum thyroxine and TRAb, thyroid ultrasound and orbital computed tomography, diagnoses were reached.

The gene calls are TRBV7-9 and TRBJ2-1; a possible D gene is TRBD2 (5 bases). This receptor was identified in a woman in her twenties or thirties with Graves disease. This specimen consisted of peripheral blood mononuclear cells (PBMCs), obtained at new diagnosis, from a patient treated with antithyroid drugs. The CDR3 DNA reads as TGTGCCAGCAGCATCCTTGGAGGTATTGGGCCCAATGAGCAGTTCTTC. This sequence encodes CASSILGGIGPNEQFF.